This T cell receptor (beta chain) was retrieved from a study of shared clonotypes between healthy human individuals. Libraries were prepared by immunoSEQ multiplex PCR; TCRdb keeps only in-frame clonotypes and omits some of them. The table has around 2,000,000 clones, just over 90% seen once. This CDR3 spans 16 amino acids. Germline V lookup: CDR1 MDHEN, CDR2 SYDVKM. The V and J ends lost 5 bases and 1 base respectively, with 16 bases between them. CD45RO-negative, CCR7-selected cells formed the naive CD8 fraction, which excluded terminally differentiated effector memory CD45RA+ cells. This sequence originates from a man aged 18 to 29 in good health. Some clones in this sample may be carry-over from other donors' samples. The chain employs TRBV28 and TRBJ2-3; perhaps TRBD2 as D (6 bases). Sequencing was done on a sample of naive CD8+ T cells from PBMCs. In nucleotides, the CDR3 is TGTGCCAGCAGTAAAGCGGAGGGCCTGGGCACAGATACGCAGTATTTT. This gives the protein CASSKAEGLGTDTQYF.